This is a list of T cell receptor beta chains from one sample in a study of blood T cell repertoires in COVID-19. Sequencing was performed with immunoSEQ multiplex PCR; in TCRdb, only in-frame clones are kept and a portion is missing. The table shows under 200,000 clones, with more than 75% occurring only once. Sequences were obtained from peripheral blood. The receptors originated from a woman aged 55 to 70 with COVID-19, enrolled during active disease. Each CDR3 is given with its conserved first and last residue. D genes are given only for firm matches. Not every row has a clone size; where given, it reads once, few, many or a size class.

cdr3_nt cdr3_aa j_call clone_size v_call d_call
TGTGCCACCCGGGGGACGTCGAACACTGAAGCTTTCTTT CATRGTSNTEAFF TRBJ1-1 once TRBV18 NA
TGTGCCAGCAGCTCCCTTAGGGGACAGGGGGCTGAAAAACTGTTTTTT CASSSLRGQGAEKLFF TRBJ1-4 NA TRBV11-2 TRBD1
TGTGCCATCAGTGAGCCGACAGGGTCAAACTATGGCTACACCTTC CAISEPTGSNYGYTF TRBJ1-2 NA TRBV10-3 TRBD1
TGTGCCAGCAACTTAGGGGGCCATACGGGAAAACTGTTTTTT CASNLGGHTGKLFF TRBJ1-4 NA TRBV7-8 TRBD1
TGTGCCAGCAGCTTATTGAGCACCACCTATGGCTACACCTTC CASSLLSTTYGYTF TRBJ1-2 few TRBV7-9 NA
TGTGCCAGCAGTATTAGGCGGAATAGCAATCAGCCCCAGCATTTT CASSIRRNSNQPQHF TRBJ1-5 NA TRBV5-6 NA
TGCGCCAGCAGCTTCGGCGATAGCGGGGTAAAAGCGCAGTTCTTC CASSFGDSGVKAQFF TRBJ2-1 NA TRBV5-1 TRBD2
TGCGCCAGCAGCTTGGATGCAGGGGTGCTGACTGAAGCTTTCTTT CASSLDAGVLTEAFF TRBJ1-1 NA TRBV5-1 NA
TGTGCCACCAGCAGAGATGGCAATTCACCCCTCCACTTT CATSRDGNSPLHF TRBJ1-6 NA TRBV15 NA
TGTGCCAGCAGCTTCACAGGGCCCGGGGGGACAGATACGCAGTATTTT CASSFTGPGGTDTQYF TRBJ2-3 NA TRBV5-8 NA
TGTGCCACCAGTGATGGACAGGGGGCAGGAGGCTACACCTTC CATSDGQGAGGYTF TRBJ1-2 NA TRBV24-1 TRBD1
TGTGCCAGCAGCCCGGGACAAACTTACAATGAGCAGTTCTTC CASSPGQTYNEQFF TRBJ2-1 NA TRBV7-3 NA
TGTGCCAGCTCACCGCGATCAGTTATTCAGGGAGGGACCACTGAAGCTTTCTTT CASSPRSVIQGGTTEAFF TRBJ1-1 NA TRBV18 NA
TGCAGTGCTAGTAGACAGCACAATAATCAGCCCCAGCATTTT CSASRQHNNQPQHF TRBJ1-5 NA TRBV20-1 NA
TGTGCCAGCAGCTTTTATGACGGGACAGCCACTGAAGCTTTCTTT CASSFYDGTATEAFF TRBJ1-1 few TRBV5-6 TRBD1
TGTGCCAGCAGCTTGCTAAGTGAAAAACTGTTTTTT CASSLLSEKLFF TRBJ1-4 NA TRBV5-5 NA
TGTGCTAGTGGCTTTGGGACAGGGAGGGGCTACACCTTC CASGFGTGRGYTF TRBJ1-2 NA TRBV12-5 TRBD1
TGTGCCAGCAGTTACTCGATCGCACAGCTCTATGGCTACACCTTC CASSYSIAQLYGYTF TRBJ1-2 once TRBV6-5 NA
TGCGCCGCGCCCGTGGGGAGTGAAGCTTTCTTT CAAPVGSEAFF TRBJ1-1 NA TRBV20-1 NA
TGTGCCAGCAGCCAAAAAAGGAGTCTTGGGTACGAGCAGTACTTC CASSQKRSLGYEQYF TRBJ2-7 NA TRBV3-1/TRBV3-2 NA
TGTGCCAGCAGCGAGACCGGGACAGGGCGTCAGCCCCAGCATTTT CASSETGTGRQPQHF TRBJ1-5 NA TRBV6-4 TRBD1
TGTGCCAGCAGTGAAGGGCTGGGGGGGTCGAATGGCTACACCTTC CASSEGLGGSNGYTF TRBJ1-2 many TRBV2 NA
TGCAGCGTTGAAGATCCCAGGTTGAACACTGAAGCTTTCTTT CSVEDPRLNTEAFF TRBJ1-1 NA TRBV29-1 NA
TGTGCCAGCAGCTTAGCAAGGACCGAGGACTCTGGCTACACCTTC CASSLARTEDSGYTF TRBJ1-2 NA TRBV7-6 NA
TGTGCCAGTACGGGACTAGCGCTCAATGAGCAGTTCTTC CASTGLALNEQFF TRBJ2-1 NA TRBV19 TRBD2
TGCGCCAGCAGCTATGACAGGTTCACAGATACGCAGTATTTT CASSYDRFTDTQYF TRBJ2-3 NA TRBV4-1 NA
TGCGCCAGCAGCTCCGGGACAGCCGACAATCAGCCCCAGCATTTT CASSSGTADNQPQHF TRBJ1-5 NA TRBV5-1 TRBD1
TGTGCCAGCAGGGCAATCGGGGGGTTAGGGGAGACCCAGTACTTC CASRAIGGLGETQYF TRBJ2-5 NA TRBV2 TRBD2
TGTGCCAGCAGCTCACAGCGGAGAGGAGAGACCCAGTACTTC CASSSQRRGETQYF TRBJ2-5 NA TRBV7-9 NA
TGTGCCAGTAGTATAGATCAGGCTCGAAGGTCCGGGGAGCTGTTTTTT CASSIDQARRSGELFF TRBJ2-2 NA TRBV19 NA
TGTGCCAGCAGCTTCGGCCAGGGCCACAATGAGCAGTTCTTC CASSFGQGHNEQFF TRBJ2-1 few TRBV7-3 NA
TGTGCCAGCAGCGCCGAGGACAGGGGAGAAGAGACCCAGTACTTC CASSAEDRGEETQYF TRBJ2-5 NA TRBV9 TRBD1
TGTGCCAGCTCACGACAGGGGCCGGGACAGACTAACTATGGCTACACCTTC CASSRQGPGQTNYGYTF TRBJ1-2 once TRBV18 TRBD1
TGTGCCAGCTCACCACGGGACAGCAGTATTAATCAGCCCCAGCATTTT CASSPRDSSINQPQHF TRBJ1-5 NA TRBV18 TRBD1
TGTGCCAGCAGTTCCACACAGGCCGCTAATTCACCCCTCCACTTT CASSSTQAANSPLHF TRBJ1-6 NA TRBV6-4 NA
TGTGCCAGTAGTCGAACCCGGGGGGACACTGAAGCTTTCTTT CASSRTRGDTEAFF TRBJ1-1 once TRBV19 NA
TGCGCCAGCAGCTTGACCGAAACACCGAACACTGAAGCTTTCTTT CASSLTETPNTEAFF TRBJ1-1 NA TRBV5-1 NA
TGCGCCAGCAGCTTAGGGGACTCCTACAATGAGCAGTTCTTC CASSLGDSYNEQFF TRBJ2-1 NA TRBV5-1 NA
TGTGCCAGCAGGGGGGGACAGGGAATAACTTCAGCACCCCATAATTCACCCCTCCACTTT CASRGGQGITSAPHNSPLHF TRBJ1-6 NA TRBV7-3 TRBD1
TGTGCCATCAGGGGACTAGCGGGGGACGCCGGGGAGCTGTTTTTT CAIRGLAGDAGELFF TRBJ2-2 NA TRBV10-3 TRBD2
TGTGCCAGCAGCTTAGCGGCTGGGAACACTGAAGCTTTCTTT CASSLAAGNTEAFF TRBJ1-1 NA TRBV7-9 NA
TGTGCCAGCAGTTCGCCGGCAGGGAACTCCTATGGCTACACCTTC CASSSPAGNSYGYTF TRBJ1-2 NA TRBV27 NA
TGTGCCAGCAGCTTGCTAGCACGGGACACCGGGGAGCTGTTTTTT CASSLLARDTGELFF TRBJ2-2 NA TRBV7-9 NA
TGTGCCAGCAGCGTAGGACAGATCAACACTGAAGCTTTCTTT CASSVGQINTEAFF TRBJ1-1 NA TRBV7-9 NA
TGTGCCATCAGTGAGCTACTCCAGGGGATCATGAACACTGAAGCTTTCTTT CAISELLQGIMNTEAFF TRBJ1-1 NA TRBV10-3 NA
TGTGCCAGCAGTGAAGTCAGGGGTTCTGGAAACACCATATATTTT CASSEVRGSGNTIYF TRBJ1-3 NA TRBV6-1 NA
TGTGCCAGCAGCCAAGATCTTGGCCGGGGAGAGATACAAGAGACCCAGTACTTC CASSQDLGRGEIQETQYF TRBJ2-5 NA TRBV3-1/TRBV3-2 NA
TGTGCCAGCAGCAAAGGGGACAGGGGGCGTTTAGAGGAGACCCAGTACTTC CASSKGDRGRLEETQYF TRBJ2-5 NA TRBV3-1/TRBV3-2 TRBD1
TGTGCCAGCAGCTTGACCGGGACTAGCTTCGATGAGCAGTTCTTC CASSLTGTSFDEQFF TRBJ2-1 NA TRBV9 TRBD2
TGTGCCAGCTCGATGCAGGATATGGGTGAGCAGTTCTTC CASSMQDMGEQFF TRBJ2-1 NA TRBV18 NA
TGTGCCAGCAGCCAGGACATGTTCTCCTACGAGCAGTACTTC CASSQDMFSYEQYF TRBJ2-7 NA TRBV3-1/TRBV3-2 NA
TGTGCCAGTAGTAGGGAGCCCACGAACACCGGGGAGCTGTTTTTT CASSREPTNTGELFF TRBJ2-2 NA TRBV19 NA
TGTGCCAGCAGGGTACGCAGGGCCCCTGAAGCTTTCTTT CASRVRRAPEAFF TRBJ1-1 once TRBV6-5 NA
TGTGCCAGCAGCTCAAGGGAGGTGAACACTGAAGCTTTCTTT CASSSREVNTEAFF TRBJ1-1 NA TRBV7-2 NA
TGTGCCAGCTCACCGGACAGAAAGAACACTGAAGCTTTCTTT CASSPDRKNTEAFF TRBJ1-1 NA TRBV18 NA
TGCGCCAGCAGCTTAGGTGGGGAGTTCTACGAGCAGTACTTC CASSLGGEFYEQYF TRBJ2-7 once TRBV5-1 NA
TGCGCCAGCAGTCGGGGAATTACGGGTACCACTGAAGCTTTCTTT CASSRGITGTTEAFF TRBJ1-1 NA TRBV4-1 NA
TGTGCCAGCAGCTTAGTTCCTGCAACTAATGAAAAACTGTTTTTT CASSLVPATNEKLFF TRBJ1-4 NA TRBV11-2 NA
TGTGCCAGCAGTACCAGGGGGCTTACTAGAGCGGCTAATGAAAAACTGTTTTTT CASSTRGLTRAANEKLFF TRBJ1-4 NA TRBV14 TRBD1
TGTGCCAGCAGCGCCGCGGGGATGGAAACTGAAGCTTTCTTT CASSAAGMETEAFF TRBJ1-1 NA TRBV7-8 NA